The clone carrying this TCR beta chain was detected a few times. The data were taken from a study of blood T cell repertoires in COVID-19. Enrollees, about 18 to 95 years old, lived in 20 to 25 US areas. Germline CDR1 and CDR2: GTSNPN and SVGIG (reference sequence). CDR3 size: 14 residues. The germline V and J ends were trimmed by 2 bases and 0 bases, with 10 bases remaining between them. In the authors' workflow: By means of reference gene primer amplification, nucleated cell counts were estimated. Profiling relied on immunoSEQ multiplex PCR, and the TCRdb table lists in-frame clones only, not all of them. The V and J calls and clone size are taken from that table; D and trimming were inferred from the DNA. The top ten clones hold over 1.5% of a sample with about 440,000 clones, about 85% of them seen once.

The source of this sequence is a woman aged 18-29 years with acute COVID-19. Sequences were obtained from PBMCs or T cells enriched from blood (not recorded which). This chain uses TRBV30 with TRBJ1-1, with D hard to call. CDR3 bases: TGTGCCTGGAGTTTAGAGGGTTTGAACACTGAAGCTTTCTTT. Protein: CAWSLEGLNTEAFF.